This T cell receptor (beta chain) was profiled in a study of CD8 T cells in Susac syndrome. Germline V lookup: CDR1 MNHEY, CDR2 SVGAGI. With 6 bases removed from V and 4 bases from J, the gap between germline ends came to 10 bases. The CDR3 is 12 residues long. After extraction with the RNeasy kit, about 0.5 to 1 ug of the RNA was reverse transcribed using random hexamers. The authors amplified TCR beta CDR3 across 54 Vbeta and 13 Jbeta using immunoSEQ multiplex PCR. TCRdb itself ran the immunoSEQ multiplex PCR reads through MiXCR, one entry per CDR3 protein. The sample has about 140,000 distinct CDR3 sequences; about 95% are singletons. Sequencing of TCR beta was performed on blood CD8+ T cells and on blood CD4+ T cells. Those who served as multiple sclerosis controls were treatment-naive patients with stable or active relapsing-remitting disease. Negative isolation was applied to CD8+ and CD4+ T cells, and FACS enrichment was applied to TEMRA cells.

The chain uses TRBV6-5 and TRBJ2-7; unclear D gene. The receptor was isolated from a human donor with multiple sclerosis. Sequencing input: CD4+ T cells from PBMCs. As DNA, the CDR3 is TGTGCCAGCAGACCGGGCCCGTACGAGCAGTACTTC. Residues: CASRPGPYEQYF.